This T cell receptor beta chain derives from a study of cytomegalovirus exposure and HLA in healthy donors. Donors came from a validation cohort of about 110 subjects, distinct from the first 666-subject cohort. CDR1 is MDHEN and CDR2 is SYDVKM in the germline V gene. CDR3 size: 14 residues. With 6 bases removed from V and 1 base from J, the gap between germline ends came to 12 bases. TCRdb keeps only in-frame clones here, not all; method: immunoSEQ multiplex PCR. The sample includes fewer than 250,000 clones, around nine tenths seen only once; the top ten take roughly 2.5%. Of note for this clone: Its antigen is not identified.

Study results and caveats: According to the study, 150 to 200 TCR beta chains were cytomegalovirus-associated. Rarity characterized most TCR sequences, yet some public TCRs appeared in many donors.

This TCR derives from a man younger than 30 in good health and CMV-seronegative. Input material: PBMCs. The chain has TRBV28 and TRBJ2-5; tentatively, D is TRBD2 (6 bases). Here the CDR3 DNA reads TGTGCCAGCAGCGCCGGGGGACCCCAAGAGACCCAGTACTTC. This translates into CASSAGGPQETQYF.